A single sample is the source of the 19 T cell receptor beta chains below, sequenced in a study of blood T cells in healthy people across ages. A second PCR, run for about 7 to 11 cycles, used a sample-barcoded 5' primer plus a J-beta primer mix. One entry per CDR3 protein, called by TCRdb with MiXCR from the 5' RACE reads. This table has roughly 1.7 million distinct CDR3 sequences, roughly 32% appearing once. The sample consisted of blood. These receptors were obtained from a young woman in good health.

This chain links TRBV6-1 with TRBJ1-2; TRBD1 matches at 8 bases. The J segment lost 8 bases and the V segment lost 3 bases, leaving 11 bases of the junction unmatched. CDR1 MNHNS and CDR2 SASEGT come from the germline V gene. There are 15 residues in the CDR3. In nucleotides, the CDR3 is TGTGCCAGCAGTGACCCTGGGACAGGACACGTGGGCTACACCTTC. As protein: CASSDPGTGHVGYTF.

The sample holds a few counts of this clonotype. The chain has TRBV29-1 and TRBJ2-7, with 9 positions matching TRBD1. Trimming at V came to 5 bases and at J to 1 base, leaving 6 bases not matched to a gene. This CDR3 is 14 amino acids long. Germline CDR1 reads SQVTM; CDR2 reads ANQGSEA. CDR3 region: CSVMRDRDSYEQYF. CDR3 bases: TGCAGCGTTATGCGGGACAGGGATTCCTACGAGCAGTACTTC.

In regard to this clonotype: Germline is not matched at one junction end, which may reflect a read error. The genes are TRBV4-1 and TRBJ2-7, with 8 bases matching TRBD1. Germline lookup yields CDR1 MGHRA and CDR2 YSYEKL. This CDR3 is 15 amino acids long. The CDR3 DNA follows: TGCGCCAGCGGCCAACCCGGGACAGGCTACTACGAGCAGTACTTC. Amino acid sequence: CASGQPGTGYYEQYF.

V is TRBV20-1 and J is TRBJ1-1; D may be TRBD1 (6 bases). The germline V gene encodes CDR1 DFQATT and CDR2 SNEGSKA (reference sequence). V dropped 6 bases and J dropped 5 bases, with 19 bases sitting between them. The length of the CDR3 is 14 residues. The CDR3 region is CSAPTHGGRTEAFF. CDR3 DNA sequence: TGCAGTGCCCCAACTCATGGGGGCAGAACTGAAGCTTTCTTT.

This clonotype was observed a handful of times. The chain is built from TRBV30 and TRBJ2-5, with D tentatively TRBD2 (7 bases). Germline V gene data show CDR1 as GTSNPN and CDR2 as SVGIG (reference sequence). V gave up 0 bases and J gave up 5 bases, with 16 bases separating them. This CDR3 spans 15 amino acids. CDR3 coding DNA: TGTGCCTGGAGTGTACGAGGGGGGGCGGAGGAGACCCAGTACTTC. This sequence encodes CAWSVRGGAEETQYF.

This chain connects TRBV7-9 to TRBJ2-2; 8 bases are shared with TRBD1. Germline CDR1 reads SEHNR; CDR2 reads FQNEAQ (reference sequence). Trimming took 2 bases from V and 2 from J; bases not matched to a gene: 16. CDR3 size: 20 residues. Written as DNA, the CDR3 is TGTGCCAGCAGCTTAAGCCCCCCGCACAGGGGGAAACGTAACACCGGGGAGCTGTTTTTT. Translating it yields CASSLSPPHRGKRNTGELFF.

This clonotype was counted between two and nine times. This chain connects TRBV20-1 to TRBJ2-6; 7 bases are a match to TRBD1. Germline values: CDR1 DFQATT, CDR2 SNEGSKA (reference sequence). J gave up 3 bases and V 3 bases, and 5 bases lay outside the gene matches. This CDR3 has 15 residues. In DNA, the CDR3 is TGCAGTGCTAGGACAGGGTGGAGTGGGGCCAACGTCCTGACTTTC. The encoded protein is CSARTGWSGANVLTF.

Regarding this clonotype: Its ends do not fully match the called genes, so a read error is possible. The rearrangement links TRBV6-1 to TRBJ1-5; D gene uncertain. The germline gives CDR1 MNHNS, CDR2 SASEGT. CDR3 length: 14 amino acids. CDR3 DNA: TGTGCCGGCAGTGAAGCAGGAAGGAATCAGCCCCAGCATTTT. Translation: CAGSEAGRNQPQHF.

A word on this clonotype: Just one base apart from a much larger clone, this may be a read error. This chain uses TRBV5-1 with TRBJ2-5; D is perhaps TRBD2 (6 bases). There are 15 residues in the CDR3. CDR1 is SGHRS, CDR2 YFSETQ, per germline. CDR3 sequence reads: CASSLGGVPQETLYF. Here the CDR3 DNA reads TGCGCCAGCAGTCTCGGAGGGGTGCCACAAGAGACCCTGTACTTC. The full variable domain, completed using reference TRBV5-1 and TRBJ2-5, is KAGVTQTPRYLIKTRGQQVTLSCSPISGHRSVSWYQQTPGQGLQFLFEYFSETQRNKGNFPGRFSGRQFSNSRSEMNVSTLELGDSALYLCASSLGGVPQETLYFGPGTRLLVL.

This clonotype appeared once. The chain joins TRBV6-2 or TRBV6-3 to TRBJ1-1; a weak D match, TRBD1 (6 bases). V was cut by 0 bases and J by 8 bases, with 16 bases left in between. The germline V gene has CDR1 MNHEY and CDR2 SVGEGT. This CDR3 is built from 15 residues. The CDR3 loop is CASSYSHRDFSEAFF. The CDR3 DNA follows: TGTGCCAGCAGTTACTCGCACAGGGATTTTTCAGAAGCTTTCTTT.

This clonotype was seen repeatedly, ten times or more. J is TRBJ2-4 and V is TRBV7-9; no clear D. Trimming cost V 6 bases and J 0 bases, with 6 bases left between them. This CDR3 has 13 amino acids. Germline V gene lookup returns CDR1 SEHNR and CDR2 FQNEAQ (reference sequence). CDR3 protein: CASRRLAKNIQYF. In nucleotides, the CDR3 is TGTGCCAGCAGGCGATTAGCCAAAAACATTCAGTACTTC.

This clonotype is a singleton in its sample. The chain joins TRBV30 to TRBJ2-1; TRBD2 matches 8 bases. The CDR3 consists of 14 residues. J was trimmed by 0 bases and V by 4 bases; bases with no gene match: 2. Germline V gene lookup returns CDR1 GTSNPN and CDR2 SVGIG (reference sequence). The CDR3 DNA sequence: TGTGCCTGGACCGGGACTAGCTCCTACAATGAGCAGTTCTTC. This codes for CAWTGTSSYNEQFF.

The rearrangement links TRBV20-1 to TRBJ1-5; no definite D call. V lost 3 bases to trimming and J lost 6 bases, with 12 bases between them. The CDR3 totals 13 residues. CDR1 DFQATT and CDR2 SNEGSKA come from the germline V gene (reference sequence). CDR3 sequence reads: CSASRGRGQPQHF. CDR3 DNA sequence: TGCAGTGCTAGTCGAGGGCGGGGTCAGCCCCAGCATTTT.

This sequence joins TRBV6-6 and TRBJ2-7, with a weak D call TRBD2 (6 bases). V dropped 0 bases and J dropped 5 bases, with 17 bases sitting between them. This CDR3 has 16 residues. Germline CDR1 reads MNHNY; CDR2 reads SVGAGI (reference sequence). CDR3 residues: CASSYSMVVAAHEQYF. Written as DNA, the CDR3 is TGTGCCAGCAGTTACTCGATGGTTGTAGCGGCCCACGAGCAGTACTTC.

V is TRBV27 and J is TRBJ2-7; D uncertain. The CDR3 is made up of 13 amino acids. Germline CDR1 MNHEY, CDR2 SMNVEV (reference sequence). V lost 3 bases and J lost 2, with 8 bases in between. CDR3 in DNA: TGTGCCAGCAGTTTCAAGGGCCCCTACGAGCAGTACTTC. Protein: CASSFKGPYEQYF.

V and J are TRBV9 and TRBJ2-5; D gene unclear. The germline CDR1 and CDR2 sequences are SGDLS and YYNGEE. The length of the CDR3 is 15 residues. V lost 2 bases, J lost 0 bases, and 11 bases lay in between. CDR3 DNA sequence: TGTGCCAGCAGCGTCAGAGGTCTGTACCAAGAGACCCAGTACTTC. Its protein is CASSVRGLYQETQYF.

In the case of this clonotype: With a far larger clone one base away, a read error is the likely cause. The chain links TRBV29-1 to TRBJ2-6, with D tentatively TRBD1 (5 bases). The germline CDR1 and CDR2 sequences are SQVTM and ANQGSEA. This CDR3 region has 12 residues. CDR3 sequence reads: CSVESGANVRTF. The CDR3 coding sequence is TGCAGCGTTGAGTCTGGGGCCAACGTCCGGACTTTC.

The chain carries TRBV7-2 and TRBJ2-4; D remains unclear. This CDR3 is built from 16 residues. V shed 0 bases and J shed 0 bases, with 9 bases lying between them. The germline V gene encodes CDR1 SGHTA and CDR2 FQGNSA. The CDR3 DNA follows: TGTGCCAGCAGCTTAGCTTCTAGTCAAGCCAAAAACATTCAGTACTTC. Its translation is CASSLASSQAKNIQYF.

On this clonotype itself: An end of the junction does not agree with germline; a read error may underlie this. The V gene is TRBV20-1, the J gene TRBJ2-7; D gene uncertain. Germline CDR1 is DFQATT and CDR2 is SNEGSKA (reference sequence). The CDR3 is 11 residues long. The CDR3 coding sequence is TGCAGTGTACAAGTCTCCTACGGGCAGTACTTC. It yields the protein CSVQVSYGQYF.